The present T cell receptor (beta chain) was sequenced within a study of beta chain features in type 1 diabetes. This clone was detected only a few times. TCRB transcripts that were expressed got sequenced, as all of the isolated RNA had been reverse transcribed. Only in-frame clones appear in the TCRdb table, and some are missing; sequencing was by immunoSEQ multiplex PCR. The data hold some 500,000 clones, with 10% to 12% observed a single time. The CDR3 length is 12 residues. V was clipped by 5 bases and J by 10 bases; unmatched bases: 8. Germline lookup yields CDR1 SQVTM and CDR2 ANQGSEA. Sample: naive CD4+ T cells from blood. The chain employs TRBV29-1 and TRBJ2-1, with 7 bases identical to TRBD1. The receptor was derived from a woman between 18 and 29 years old in good health. CDR3 residues: CSVFPDRAEQFF. For the CDR3, the DNA is TGCAGCGTTTTCCCAGACAGGGCCGAGCAGTTCTTC.